This T cell receptor beta chain originates from a study of regulatory T cells in long-lasting Graves disease. Study-wide points: Persistent patients shared more public clonotypes (2,741) than newly diagnosed patients (around 1,000).

V lost 2 bases, J lost 10 bases, and 12 bases lay in between. Germline lookup yields CDR1 MDHEN and CDR2 SYDVKM. The CDR3 extends over 13 amino acids. On this clonotype itself: Its antigen is not identified.

The TCR beta library used iRepertoire HTBI primers with Arm-PCR amplification of CDR3. TCRdb recomputed calls from the multiplex PCR reads with MiXCR, one row per CDR3 protein. Counted here are fewer than 550,000 distinct CDR3 sequences, under 25% occurring once; the ten biggest clones make up roughly 6.9%. The time point here: persistent/refractory GD, antithyroid drugs over 5 years with positive TRAb. PBMCs provided the RNA from which the TCR library was made. The sample in question was peripheral blood mononuclear cells (PBMCs), obtained when the disease was refractory, from a patient treated with antithyroid drugs. The chain recombines TRBV28 with TRBJ2-1; tentatively, D is TRBD1 (6 bases). The receptor was isolated from a female donor with Graves disease. In nucleotides, the CDR3 is TGTGCCAGCAGTTTAAGGGGCAGGGGCGAGCAGTTCTTC. Protein product: CASSLRGRGEQFF.